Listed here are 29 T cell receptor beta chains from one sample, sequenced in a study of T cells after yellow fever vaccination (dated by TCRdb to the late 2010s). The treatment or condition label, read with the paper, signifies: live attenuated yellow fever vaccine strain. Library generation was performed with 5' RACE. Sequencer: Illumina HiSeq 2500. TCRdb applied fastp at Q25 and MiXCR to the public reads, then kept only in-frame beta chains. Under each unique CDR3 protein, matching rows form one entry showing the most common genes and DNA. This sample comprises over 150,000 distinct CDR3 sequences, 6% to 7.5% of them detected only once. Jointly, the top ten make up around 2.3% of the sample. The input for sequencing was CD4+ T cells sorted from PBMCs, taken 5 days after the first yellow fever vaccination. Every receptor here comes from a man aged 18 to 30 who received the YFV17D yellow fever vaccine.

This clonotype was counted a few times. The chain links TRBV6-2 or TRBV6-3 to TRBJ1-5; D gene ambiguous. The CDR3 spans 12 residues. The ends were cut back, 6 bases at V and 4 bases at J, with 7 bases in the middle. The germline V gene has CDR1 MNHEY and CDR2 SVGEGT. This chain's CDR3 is CASRDVNQPQHF. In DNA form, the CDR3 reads TGTGCCAGCAGAGACGTAAATCAGCCCCAGCATTTT.

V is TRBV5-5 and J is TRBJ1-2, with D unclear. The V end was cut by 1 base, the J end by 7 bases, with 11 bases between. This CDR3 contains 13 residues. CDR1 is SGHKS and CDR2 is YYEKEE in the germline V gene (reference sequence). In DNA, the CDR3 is TGTGCCAGCAGCTTGTCCGGACTAACTGGCTACACCTTC. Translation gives CASSLSGLTGYTF. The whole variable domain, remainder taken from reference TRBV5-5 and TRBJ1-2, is DAGVTQSPTHLIKTRGQQVTLRCSPISGHKSVSWYQQVLGQGPQFIFQYYEKEERGRGNFPDRFSARQFPNYSSELNVNALLLGDSALYLCASSLSGLTGYTFGSGTRLTVV.

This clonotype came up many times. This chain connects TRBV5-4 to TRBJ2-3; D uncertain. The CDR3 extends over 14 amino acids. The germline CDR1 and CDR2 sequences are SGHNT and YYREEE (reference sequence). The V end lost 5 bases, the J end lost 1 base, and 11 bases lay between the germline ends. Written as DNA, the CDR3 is TGTGCCAGCAGGGATGCAAGGGGCACAGATACGCAGTATTTT. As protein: CASRDARGTDTQYF.

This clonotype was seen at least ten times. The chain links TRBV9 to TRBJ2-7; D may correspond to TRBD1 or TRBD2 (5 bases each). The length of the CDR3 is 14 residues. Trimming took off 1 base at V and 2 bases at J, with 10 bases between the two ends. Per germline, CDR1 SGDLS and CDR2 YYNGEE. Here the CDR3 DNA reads TGTGCCAGCAGCGTACGGGACGGGACCTACGAGCAGTACTTC. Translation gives CASSVRDGTYEQYF.

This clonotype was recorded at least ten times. The CDR3 protein is CASKTSGLDTQYF. CDR3 coding DNA: TGTGCCAGCAAAACTAGCGGTCTGGATACGCAGTATTTT. V gene TRBV6-2 or TRBV6-3 combines with J gene TRBJ2-3; 8 bases agree with TRBD2. The CDR3 has 13 residues. Germline V gene sequence: CDR1 MNHEY, CDR2 SVGEGT. The J segment lost 6 bases and the V segment lost 7 bases, leaving 6 bases of the junction unmatched.

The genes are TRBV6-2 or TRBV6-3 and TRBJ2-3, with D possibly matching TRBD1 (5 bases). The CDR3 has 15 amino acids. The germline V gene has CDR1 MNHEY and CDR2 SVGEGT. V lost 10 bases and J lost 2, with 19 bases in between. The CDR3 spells CATYPWGRATDTQYF. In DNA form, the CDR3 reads TGTGCCACCTACCCCTGGGGCCGGGCCACAGATACGCAGTATTTT.

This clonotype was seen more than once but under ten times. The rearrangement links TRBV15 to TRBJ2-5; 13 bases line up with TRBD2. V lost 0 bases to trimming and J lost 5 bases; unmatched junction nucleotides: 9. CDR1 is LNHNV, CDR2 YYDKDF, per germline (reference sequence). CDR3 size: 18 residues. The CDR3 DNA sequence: TGTGCCACCAGCAGAGACCCACGGACTAGCGGGGGCGGGGAGACCCAGTACTTC. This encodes CATSRDPRTSGGGETQYF.

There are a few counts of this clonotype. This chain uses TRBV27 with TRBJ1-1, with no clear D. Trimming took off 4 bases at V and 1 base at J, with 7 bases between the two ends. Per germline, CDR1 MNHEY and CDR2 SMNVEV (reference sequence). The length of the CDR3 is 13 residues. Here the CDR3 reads CASSSIRNTEAFF. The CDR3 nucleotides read TGTGCCAGCAGTTCCATCAGGAACACTGAAGCTTTCTTT.

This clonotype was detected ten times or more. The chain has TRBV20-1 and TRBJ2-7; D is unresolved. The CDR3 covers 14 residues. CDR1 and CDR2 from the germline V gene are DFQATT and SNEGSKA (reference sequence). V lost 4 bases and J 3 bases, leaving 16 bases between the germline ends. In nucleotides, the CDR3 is TGCAGTGCTATAAAGCCCTCCATATACTACGAGCAGTACGTC. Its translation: CSAIKPSIYYEQYV.

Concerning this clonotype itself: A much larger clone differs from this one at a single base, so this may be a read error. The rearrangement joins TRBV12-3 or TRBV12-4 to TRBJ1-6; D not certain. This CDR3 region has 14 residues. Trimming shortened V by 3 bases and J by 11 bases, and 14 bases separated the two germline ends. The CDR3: CASSFTGVYTPLHF. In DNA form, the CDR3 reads TGTGCCAGCAGTTTTACCGGGGTTTATACACCCCTCCACTTT.

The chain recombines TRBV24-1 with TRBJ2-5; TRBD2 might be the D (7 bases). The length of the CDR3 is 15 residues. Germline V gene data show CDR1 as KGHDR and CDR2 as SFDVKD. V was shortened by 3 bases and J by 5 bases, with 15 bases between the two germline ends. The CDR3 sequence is CATSDPRGGQETQYF. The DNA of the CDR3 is TGTGCCACCAGTGATCCAAGGGGGGGGCAGGAGACCCAGTACTTC.

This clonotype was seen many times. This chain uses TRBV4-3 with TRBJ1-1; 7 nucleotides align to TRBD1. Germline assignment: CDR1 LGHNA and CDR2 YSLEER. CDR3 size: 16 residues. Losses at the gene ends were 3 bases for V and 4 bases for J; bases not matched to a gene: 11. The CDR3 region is CASSQIRAQGGTEAFF. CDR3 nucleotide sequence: TGCGCCAGCAGCCAGATCAGAGCGCAGGGGGGCACTGAAGCTTTCTTT.

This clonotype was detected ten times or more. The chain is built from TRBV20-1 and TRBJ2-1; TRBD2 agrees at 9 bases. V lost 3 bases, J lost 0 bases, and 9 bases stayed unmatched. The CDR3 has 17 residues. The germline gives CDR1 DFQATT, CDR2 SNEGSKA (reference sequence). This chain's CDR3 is CSARASLAGSSYNEQFF. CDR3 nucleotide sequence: TGCAGTGCTAGGGCCTCCCTAGCGGGGAGCTCCTACAATGAGCAGTTCTTC.

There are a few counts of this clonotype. CDR3 bases: TGTGCCAGTAGAAAAGCCGGTAACCCCTACGAGCAGTACTTC. As protein: CASRKAGNPYEQYF. The chain employs TRBV19 and TRBJ2-7, with no clear D. This CDR3 region has 14 residues. Trimming took off 6 bases at V and 2 bases at J, with 14 bases between the two ends. Germline CDR1 is LNHDA and CDR2 is SQIVND (reference sequence).

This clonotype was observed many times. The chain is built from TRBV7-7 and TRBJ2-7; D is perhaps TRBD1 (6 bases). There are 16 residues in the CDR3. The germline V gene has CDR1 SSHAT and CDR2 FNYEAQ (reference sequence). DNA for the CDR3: TGTGCTAGCAGCTGGGGAGACGGACAGTCCTTTTACGAGCAGTACGTC. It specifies CASSWGDGQSFYEQYV.

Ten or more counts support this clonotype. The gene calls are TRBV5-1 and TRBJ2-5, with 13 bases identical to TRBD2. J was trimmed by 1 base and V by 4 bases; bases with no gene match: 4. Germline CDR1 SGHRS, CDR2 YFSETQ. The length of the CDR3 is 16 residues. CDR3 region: CASSGGLAGLQETQYF. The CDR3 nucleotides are TGCGCCAGCAGCGGGGGACTAGCGGGGCTCCAAGAGACCCAGTACTTC.

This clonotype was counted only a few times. CDR3 sequence (DNA): TGCGCCAGCAGCCCGGGAGTCGACAATGAAAAACTGTTTTTT. Protein sequence: CASSPGVDNEKLFF. The chain joins TRBV5-1 to TRBJ1-4; no clear D gene. Germline lookup yields CDR1 SGHRS and CDR2 YFSETQ. The CDR3 loop spans 14 amino acids. Trimming stripped 4 bases from V and 5 bases from J, with 12 bases between.

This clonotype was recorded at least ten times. The CDR3 sequence is CASSEGLGVDEQFF. The CDR3 region has the DNA TGTGCCAGCAGTGAAGGGTTGGGTGTGGATGAGCAGTTCTTC. The chain combines TRBV2 with TRBJ2-1; no reliable D call. Trimming left V 1 base short and J 8 bases short, with 12 bases between. CDR3 length: 14 amino acids. Per the germline V gene, CDR1 is SNHLY and CDR2 is FYNNEI.

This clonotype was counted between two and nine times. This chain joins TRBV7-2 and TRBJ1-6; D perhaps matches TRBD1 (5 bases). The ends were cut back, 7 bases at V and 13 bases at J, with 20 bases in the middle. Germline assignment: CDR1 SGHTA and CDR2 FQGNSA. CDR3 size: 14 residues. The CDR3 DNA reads TGTGCCAGCAATCCAGACAGAGCCTTTTCGCCCCTCCACTTT. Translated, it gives CASNPDRAFSPLHF.

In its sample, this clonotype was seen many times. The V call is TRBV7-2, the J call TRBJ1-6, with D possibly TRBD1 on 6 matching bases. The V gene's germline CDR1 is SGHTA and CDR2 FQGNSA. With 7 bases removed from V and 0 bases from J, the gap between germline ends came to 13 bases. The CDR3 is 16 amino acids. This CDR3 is CASTLTGSSYNSPLHF. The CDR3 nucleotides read TGTGCCAGCACCCTTACAGGGAGCTCCTATAATTCACCCCTCCACTTT.

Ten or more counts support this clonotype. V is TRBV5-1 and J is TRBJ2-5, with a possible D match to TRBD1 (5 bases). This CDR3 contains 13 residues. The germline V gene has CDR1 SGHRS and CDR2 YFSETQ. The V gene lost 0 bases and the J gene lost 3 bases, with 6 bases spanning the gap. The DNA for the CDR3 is TGCGCCAGCAGCTTGGGACAGAAAGAGACCCAGTACTTC. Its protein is CASSLGQKETQYF. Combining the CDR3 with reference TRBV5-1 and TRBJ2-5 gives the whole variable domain KAGVTQTPRYLIKTRGQQVTLSCSPISGHRSVSWYQQTPGQGLQFLFEYFSETQRNKGNFPGRFSGRQFSNSRSEMNVSTLELGDSALYLCASSLGQKETQYFGPGTRLLVL.

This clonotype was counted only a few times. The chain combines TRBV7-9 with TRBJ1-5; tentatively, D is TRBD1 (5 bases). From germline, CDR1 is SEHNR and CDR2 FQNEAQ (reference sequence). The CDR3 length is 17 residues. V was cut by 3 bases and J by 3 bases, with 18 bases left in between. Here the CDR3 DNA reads TGTGCCAGCAGCTTGGGGGTGGGGGGTGAGGTCAATCAGCCCCAGCATTTT. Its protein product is CASSLGVGGEVNQPQHF. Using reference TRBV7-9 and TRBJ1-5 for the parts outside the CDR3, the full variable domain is DTGVSQNPRHKITKRGQNVTFRCDPISEHNRLYWYRQTLGQGPEFLTYFQNEAQLEKSRLLSDRFSAERPKGSFSTLEIQRTEQGDSAMYLCASSLGVGGEVNQPQHFGDGTRLSIL.

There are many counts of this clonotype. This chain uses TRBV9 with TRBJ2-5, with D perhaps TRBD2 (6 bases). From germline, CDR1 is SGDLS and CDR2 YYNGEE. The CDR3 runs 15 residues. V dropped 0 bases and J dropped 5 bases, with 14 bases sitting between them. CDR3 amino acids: CASSVAPTSGETQYF. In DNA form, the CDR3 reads TGTGCCAGCAGCGTAGCTCCCACCAGCGGGGAGACCCAGTACTTC.

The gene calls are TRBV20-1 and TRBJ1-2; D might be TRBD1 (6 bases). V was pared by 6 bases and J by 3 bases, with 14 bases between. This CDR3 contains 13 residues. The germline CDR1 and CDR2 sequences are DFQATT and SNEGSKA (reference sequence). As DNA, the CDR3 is TGCAGTGCGCTAGGGGGAGGCTACTATGGCTACACCTTC. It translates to CSALGGGYYGYTF.

The CDR3 sequence is CSARDVGSSYNSPLHF. For the CDR3, the DNA is TGCAGTGCTAGAGATGTGGGGAGCTCCTATAATTCACCCCTCCACTTT. The chain couples TRBV20-1 to TRBJ1-6; no clear D gene. The CDR3 is 16 amino acids. Trimming removed 0 bases at V and 0 bases at J, with 9 bases between. The V gene's germline CDR1 is DFQATT and CDR2 SNEGSKA (reference sequence).

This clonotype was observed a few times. CDR3 coding DNA: TGTGCCAGCAGCAAAACAGGGGGACCACAGACCCAGTACTTC. Amino acids: CASSKTGGPQTQYF. The chain recombines TRBV7-2 with TRBJ2-5; 8 bases map to TRBD1. V shed 5 bases and J 6 bases; nucleotides not matched to a gene: 8. Germline V lookup: CDR1 SGHTA, CDR2 FQGNSA. The CDR3 runs 14 residues.

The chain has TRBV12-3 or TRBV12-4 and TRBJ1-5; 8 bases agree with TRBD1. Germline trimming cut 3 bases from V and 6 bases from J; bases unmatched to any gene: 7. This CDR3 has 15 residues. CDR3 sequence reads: CASSFGRQGAQPQHF. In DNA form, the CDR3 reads TGTGCCAGCAGTTTTGGACGTCAGGGGGCTCAGCCCCAGCATTTT.

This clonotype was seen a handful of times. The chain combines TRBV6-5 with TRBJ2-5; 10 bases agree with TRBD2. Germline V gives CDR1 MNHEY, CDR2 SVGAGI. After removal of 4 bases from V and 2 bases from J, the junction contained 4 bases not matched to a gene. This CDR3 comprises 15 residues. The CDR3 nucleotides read TGTGCCAGCAGTTCTAGCGGGGGCTCGCAAGAGACCCAGTACTTC. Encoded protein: CASSSSGGSQETQYF.

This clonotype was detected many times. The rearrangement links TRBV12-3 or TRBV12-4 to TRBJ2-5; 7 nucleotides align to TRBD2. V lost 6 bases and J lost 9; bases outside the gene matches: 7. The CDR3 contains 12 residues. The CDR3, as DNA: TGTGCCAGCAGCCTCCCGGGGGGTCCCCAGTACTTC. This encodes CASSLPGGPQYF.